One sample yielded the 27 T cell receptor beta chains listed below, sequenced in a study of blood T cell repertoires in COVID-19. Only in-frame clones appear in the TCRdb table, and some are missing; sequencing was by immunoSEQ multiplex PCR. Altogether about 140,000 clones are present, 85% to 90% being singletons, with the ten largest covering approximately 11%. Material: peripheral blood. Every receptor here comes from an elderly woman with acute or convalescent COVID-19.

The chain joins TRBV19 to TRBJ1-2; a weak D match, TRBD1 (5 bases). The CDR3 contains 16 residues. Trimming left V 6 bases short and J 4 bases short, with 21 bases between. In germline, CDR1 is LNHDA, CDR2 SQIVND (reference sequence). CDR3 nucleotide sequence: TGTGCCAGTAGATCATACTCCGGGGGGAGATCCTATGGCTACACCTTC. Translating gives CASRSYSGGRSYGYTF.

The chain joins TRBV29-1 to TRBJ1-2; 7 nucleotides line up with TRBD1. Germline V gene lookup returns CDR1 SQVTM and CDR2 ANQGSEA. V lost 4 bases and J lost 0; bases outside the gene matches: 2. The CDR3 runs to 13 residues. The CDR3 DNA reads as TGCAGCGTTGTGGGACAGACTAACTATGGCTACACCTTC. This gives the protein CSVVGQTNYGYTF.

This clone came up once. A junction end diverges from the germline sequence, so it may reflect a read error. This chain joins TRBV3-1 (or the pseudogene TRBV3-2) and TRBJ1-2; no clear D gene. Germline values: CDR1 LGHDT, CDR2 YNNKEL (reference sequence). The CDR3 has 14 amino acids. The CDR3 DNA is TGTGCCAGCAGCCCAAATCGCTTGGGCCCGGATTTAGCCTTC. Residues: CASSPNRLGPDLAF.

This clone was recorded only once. In DNA form, the CDR3 reads TGTGCCTGGAGTGTCCAGGGGGGCTATGGCTACACCTTC. Translating gives CAWSVQGGYGYTF. V gene TRBV30 combines with J gene TRBJ1-2, with 7 positions matching TRBD1. The V segment lost 0 bases and the J segment 4 bases; nucleotides outside the gene matches: 2. Germline V gene lookup returns CDR1 GTSNPN and CDR2 SVGIG (reference sequence). This CDR3 region has 13 residues.

V usage is TRBV30 and J usage is TRBJ1-2, with D perhaps TRBD1 (5 bases). The V and J ends lost 0 bases and 4 bases respectively, with 12 bases between them. Germline lookup yields CDR1 GTSNPN and CDR2 SVGIG (reference sequence). The CDR3 has 14 residues. As DNA, the CDR3 is TGTGCCTGGAGTGTAAGTACAGGCATCTATGGCTACACCTTC. It specifies CAWSVSTGIYGYTF.

J is TRBJ2-3 and V is TRBV7-9; TRBD2 matches at 9 bases. The CDR3 length is 15 residues. The ends lost 7 bases at V and 5 bases at J; junction bases unmatched: 10. The V gene's germline CDR1 is SEHNR and CDR2 FQNEAQ (reference sequence). The DNA of the CDR3 is TGTGCCAGCACGCAAGGGGCTAGCGGGGTAGATACGCAGTATTTT. It codes for CASTQGASGVDTQYF.

The chain uses TRBV29-1 and TRBJ1-4; D might be TRBD1 (5 bases). Germline values: CDR1 SQVTM, CDR2 ANQGSEA. The CDR3 consists of 12 residues. The V and J ends lost 4 bases and 8 bases respectively, with 11 bases between them. CDR3 sequence reads: CSVGRAGEKLFF. For the CDR3, the DNA is TGCAGCGTTGGCAGGGCCGGGGAAAAACTGTTTTTT.

The chain is built from TRBV5-1 and TRBJ2-2, with 7 bases matching TRBD1. The length of the CDR3 is 21 residues. The V gene's germline CDR1 is SGHRS and CDR2 YFSETQ. Trimming removed 1 base from V and 3 bases from J; junction bases left unmatched: 21. The CDR3, as DNA: TGCGCCAGCAGCTTGATGAGGGGACAGACCCCACCTCAATCAGACACCGGGGAGCTGTTTTTT. Its protein is CASSLMRGQTPPQSDTGELFF.

The V gene is TRBV10-3, the J gene TRBJ2-1; D is possibly TRBD1 (6 bases). Between the trimmed V and J ends, which lost 4 bases and 4 bases, there was a span of 23 bases. CDR1 is ENHRY and CDR2 is SYGVKD in the germline V gene. This CDR3 contains 18 residues. The CDR3 DNA reads as TGTGCCATCAGTGCCGGGGTACCGGGACAAATCTCTTACAATGAGCAGTTCTTC. Protein sequence: CAISAGVPGQISYNEQFF.

The J gene is TRBJ2-5, the V gene TRBV18; D may be TRBD1 (5 bases). Germline CDR1 is KGHSH and CDR2 is LQKENI. V lost 3 bases to trimming and J lost 0 bases, with 14 bases between them. The CDR3 runs to 16 residues. The CDR3 loop is CASSPRQSTYQETQYF. CDR3 in DNA: TGTGCCAGCTCACCCAGACAGTCTACGTACCAAGAGACCCAGTACTTC.

The chain employs TRBV11-2 and TRBJ1-2; a weak D match, TRBD1 (5 bases). The CDR3 covers 14 residues. The germline V gene has CDR1 SGHAT and CDR2 FQNNGV. V was shortened by 3 bases and J by 4 bases, with 12 bases between the two germline ends. CDR3 loop: CASSFYSGGYGYTF. The CDR3 DNA is TGTGCCAGCAGCTTTTATTCCGGGGGCTATGGCTACACCTTC.

The V gene is TRBV5-1, the J gene TRBJ2-5; 9 nucleotides match TRBD2. The CDR3 is 18 amino acids. Germline CDR1 SGHRS, CDR2 YFSETQ. V lost 2 bases and J lost 7; bases outside the gene matches: 18. The CDR3 here is CASSFRGSGGLEGWTQYF. CDR3 in DNA: TGCGCCAGCAGCTTCAGGGGTAGCGGGGGCCTCGAGGGGTGGACCCAGTACTTC.

This chain joins TRBV2 and TRBJ2-7; a weak D match, TRBD1 (5 bases). There are 14 residues in the CDR3. V was clipped by 6 bases and J by 0 bases, with 12 bases between them. CDR1 is SNHLY and CDR2 is FYNNEI in the germline V gene. CDR3 in amino acids: CASRSRANSYEQYF. The CDR3 DNA follows: TGTGCCAGCAGATCCAGGGCCAACTCCTACGAGCAGTACTTC.

This chain joins TRBV5-4 and TRBJ2-5; the match to TRBD2 covers 9 bases. This CDR3 contains 15 residues. J was trimmed by 5 bases and V by 2 bases; bases with no gene match: 7. The germline V gene has CDR1 SGHNT and CDR2 YYREEE (reference sequence). CDR3 coding DNA: TGTGCCAGCAGCTTAGGCGGGGGGGCGGGCGAGACCCAGTACTTC. This translates into CASSLGGGAGETQYF. Based on the CDR3 plus reference TRBV5-4 and TRBJ2-5, the full variable domain is ETGVTQSPTHLIKTRGQQVTLRCSSQSGHNTVSWYQQALGQGPQFIFQYYREEENGRGNFPPRFSGLQFPNYSSELNVNALELDDSALYLCASSLGGGAGETQYFGPGTRLLVL.

With regard to this clone: Other nucleotide sequences in the sample specify the same CDR3. J is TRBJ1-2 and V is TRBV12-3 or TRBV12-4, with 7 bases fitting TRBD1. The CDR3 covers 13 residues. V lost 6 bases and J lost 4; bases outside the gene matches: 5. The CDR3 spells CASSSGQVYGYTF. CDR3 sequence (DNA): TGTGCCAGCAGCTCCGGACAGGTCTATGGCTACACCTTC.

The J gene is TRBJ2-1, the V gene TRBV18; 9 bases fit TRBD2. Unmatched junction bases numbered 2, after V lost 2 bases and J lost 0 bases. CDR1 and CDR2 from the germline V gene are KGHSH and LQKENI. The CDR3 extends over 16 amino acids. The CDR3, as DNA: TGTGCCAGCTCACCATCAGCGGGGGGCTCCTACAATGAGCAGTTCTTC. Translation gives CASSPSAGGSYNEQFF.

The chain carries TRBV6-5 and TRBJ1-4; TRBD1 aligns across 9 bases. V lost 6 bases, J lost 8 bases, and 10 bases stayed unmatched. The CDR3 spans 15 residues. CDR1 is MNHEY and CDR2 is SVGAGI in the germline V gene. The CDR3 nucleotides read TGTGCCAGCAGCCTCACGGGACAGGGTGAGGAAAAACTGTTTTTT. Amino acid sequence: CASSLTGQGEEKLFF.

V is TRBV30 and J is TRBJ1-2; D is unresolved. The germline gives CDR1 GTSNPN, CDR2 SVGIG (reference sequence). V gave up 0 bases and J gave up 8 bases, with 10 bases separating them. This CDR3 spans 12 amino acids. The CDR3 is CAWSVGGIGYTF. The CDR3 DNA follows: TGTGCCTGGAGTGTTGGAGGGATCGGCTACACCTTC.

The chain combines TRBV7-9 with TRBJ1-6; no reliable D call. Germline values: CDR1 SEHNR, CDR2 FQNEAQ (reference sequence). V lost 8 bases and J lost 0, with 11 bases in between. The CDR3 sequence is 15 residues long. CDR3 nucleotides: TGTGCCAGCCTGCCCTGGAGCTCCTATAATTCACCCCTCCACTTT. This codes for CASLPWSSYNSPLHF.

The chain recombines TRBV5-1 with TRBJ1-2, with 9 bases aligning to TRBD1. J lost 4 bases, V lost 4 bases, and 8 bases had no gene match. The CDR3 is 15 residues long. In germline, CDR1 is SGHRS, CDR2 YFSETQ. The DNA of the CDR3 is TGCGCCAGCAGCCCCACGACAGGGGGGGCCTATGGCTACACCTTC. It translates to CASSPTTGGAYGYTF. The whole variable domain, remainder taken from reference TRBV5-1 and TRBJ1-2, is KAGVTQTPRYLIKTRGQQVTLSCSPISGHRSVSWYQQTPGQGLQFLFEYFSETQRNKGNFPGRFSGRQFSNSRSEMNVSTLELGDSALYLCASSPTTGGAYGYTFGSGTRLTVV.

The chain recombines TRBV7-9 with TRBJ2-1, with 9 bases that match TRBD1. The CDR3 sequence is 19 residues long. Trimming removed 5 bases from V and 2 bases from J; junction bases left unmatched: 16. Germline-derived CDR1 and CDR2 are SEHNR and FQNEAQ (reference sequence). CDR3 in DNA: TGTGCCAGCAGCCCCAGTCCCGGGACAGGGAATGCAGCCTACAATGAGCAGTTCTTC. Its protein product is CASSPSPGTGNAAYNEQFF.

This clone was found once. The V and J genes are TRBV19 and TRBJ1-1; no clear D gene. The ends were cut back, 0 bases at V and 4 bases at J, with 9 bases in the middle. The CDR3 is 14 amino acids. CDR1 is LNHDA and CDR2 is SQIVND in the germline V gene (reference sequence). For the CDR3, the DNA is TGTGCCAGTAGTATAGACCCGTTCCCCACTGAAGCTTTCTTT. This translates into CASSIDPFPTEAFF.

The V and J genes are TRBV7-2 and TRBJ1-1; 8 bases align to TRBD1. The V gene's germline CDR1 is SGHTA and CDR2 FQGNSA. There are 14 residues in the CDR3. The trim removed 2 bases at V and 5 bases at J, leaving 4 bases unmatched. The CDR3 spells CASSLPGGWTEAFF. The CDR3 bases are TGTGCCAGCAGCTTACCAGGGGGCTGGACTGAAGCTTTCTTT.

V and J are TRBV7-2 and TRBJ1-6, with D unclear. Germline CDR1 reads SGHTA; CDR2 reads FQGNSA. The CDR3 extends over 14 amino acids. V was clipped by 0 bases and J by 6 bases, with 6 bases between them. CDR3 amino acids: CASSLAGPNSPLHF. The CDR3 DNA is TGTGCCAGCAGCTTAGCTGGGCCTAATTCACCCCTCCACTTT. Variable domain in full (rest from reference TRBV7-2 and TRBJ1-6): GAGVSQSPSNKVTEKGKDVELRCDPISGHTALYWYRQSLGQGLEFLIYFQGNSAPDKSGLPSDRFSAERTGGSVSTLTIQRTQQEDSAVYLCASSLAGPNSPLHFGNGTRLTVT.

The chain employs TRBV5-4 and TRBJ1-2, with 11 bases aligning to TRBD1. Germline CDR1 is SGHNT and CDR2 is YYREEE (reference sequence). The V gene end was trimmed by 4 bases and the J gene end by 4 bases; junction bases not matched to a gene: 6. The CDR3 loop spans 15 amino acids. Written as DNA, the CDR3 is TGTGCCAGCAGCACGGGACAGGGGGGAATCTATGGCTACACCTTC. It yields the protein CASSTGQGGIYGYTF.

The V call is TRBV5-5, the J call TRBJ2-4; 9 bases map to TRBD2. Germline V lookup: CDR1 SGHKS, CDR2 YYEKEE (reference sequence). This CDR3 is 15 amino acids long. Unmatched junction bases numbered 4, after V lost 0 bases and J lost 6 bases. This chain's CDR3 is CASSLGPAGGNIQYF. DNA of the CDR3: TGTGCCAGCAGCTTGGGCCCAGCGGGGGGAAACATTCAGTACTTC.

J is TRBJ2-7 and V is TRBV12-3 or TRBV12-4, with a tentative D call TRBD1 (6 bases). The V end lost 5 bases, the J end lost 4 bases, and 9 bases lay between the germline ends. CDR3 length: 12 amino acids. The CDR3 sequence: CASSRQVYEQYF. The CDR3 bases are TGTGCCAGCAGTCGACAGGTATACGAGCAGTACTTC.